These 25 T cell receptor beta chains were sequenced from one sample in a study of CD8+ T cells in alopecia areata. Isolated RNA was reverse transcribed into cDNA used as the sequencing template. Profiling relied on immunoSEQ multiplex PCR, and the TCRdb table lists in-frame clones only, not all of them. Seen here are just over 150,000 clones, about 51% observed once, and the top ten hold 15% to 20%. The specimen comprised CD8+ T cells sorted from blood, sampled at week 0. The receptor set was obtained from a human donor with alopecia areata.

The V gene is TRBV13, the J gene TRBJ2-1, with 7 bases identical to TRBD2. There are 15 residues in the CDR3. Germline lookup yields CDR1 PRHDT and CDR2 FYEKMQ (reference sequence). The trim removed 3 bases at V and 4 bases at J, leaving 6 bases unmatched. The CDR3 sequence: CASSFASGPYNEQFF. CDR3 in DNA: TGTGCCAGCAGCTTTGCTAGCGGCCCTTACAATGAGCAGTTCTTC.

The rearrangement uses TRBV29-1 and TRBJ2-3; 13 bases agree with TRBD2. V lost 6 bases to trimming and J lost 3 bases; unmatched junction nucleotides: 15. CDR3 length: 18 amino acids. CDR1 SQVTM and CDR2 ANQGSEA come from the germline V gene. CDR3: CSVHRPGLAGRITDTQYF. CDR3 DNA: TGCAGCGTCCATCGACCGGGACTAGCGGGAAGGATTACAGATACGCAGTATTTT.

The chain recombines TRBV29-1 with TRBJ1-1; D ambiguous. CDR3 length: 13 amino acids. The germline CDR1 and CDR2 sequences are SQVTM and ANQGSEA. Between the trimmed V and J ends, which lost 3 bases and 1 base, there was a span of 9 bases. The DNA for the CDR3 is TGCAGCGTTGATGATAGAGAGAACACTGAAGCTTTCTTT. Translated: CSVDDRENTEAFF.

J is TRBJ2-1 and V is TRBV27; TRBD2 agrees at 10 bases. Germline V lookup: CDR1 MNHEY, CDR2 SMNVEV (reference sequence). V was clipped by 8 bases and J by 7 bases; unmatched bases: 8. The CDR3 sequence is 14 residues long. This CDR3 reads CASRERGGGNEQFF. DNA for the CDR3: TGTGCCAGCCGAGAGCGGGGGGGAGGTAATGAGCAGTTCTTC.

Here the CDR3 reads CASSVGGDETYEQYF. The DNA of the CDR3 is TGTGCCAGCAGCGTAGGCGGGGACGAGACCTACGAGCAGTACTTC. The rearrangement links TRBV9 to TRBJ2-7; possible D gene TRBD2, 6 bases. The CDR3 sequence is 15 residues long. V was trimmed by 0 bases and J by 2 bases, leaving 12 bases between them. Per the germline V gene, CDR1 is SGDLS and CDR2 is YYNGEE.

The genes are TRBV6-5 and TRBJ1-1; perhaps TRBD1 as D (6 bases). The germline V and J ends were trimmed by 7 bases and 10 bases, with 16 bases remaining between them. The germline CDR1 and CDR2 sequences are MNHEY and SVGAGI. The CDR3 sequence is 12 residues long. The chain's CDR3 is CASNPPGGTAFF. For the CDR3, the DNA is TGTGCCAGCAACCCACCCGGGGGCACAGCTTTCTTT.

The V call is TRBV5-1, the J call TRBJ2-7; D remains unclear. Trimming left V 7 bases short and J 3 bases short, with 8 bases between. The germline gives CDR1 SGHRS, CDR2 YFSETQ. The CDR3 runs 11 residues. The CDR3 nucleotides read TGCGCCAGCCACTCAGGCTACGAGCAGTACTTC. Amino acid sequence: CASHSGYEQYF.

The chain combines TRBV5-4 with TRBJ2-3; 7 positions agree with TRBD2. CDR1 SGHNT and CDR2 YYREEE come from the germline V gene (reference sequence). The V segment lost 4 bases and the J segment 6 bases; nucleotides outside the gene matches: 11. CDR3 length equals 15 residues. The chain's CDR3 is CASSMGYGGSDTQYF. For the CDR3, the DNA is TGTGCCAGCAGCATGGGGTACGGGGGGTCGGATACGCAGTATTTT.

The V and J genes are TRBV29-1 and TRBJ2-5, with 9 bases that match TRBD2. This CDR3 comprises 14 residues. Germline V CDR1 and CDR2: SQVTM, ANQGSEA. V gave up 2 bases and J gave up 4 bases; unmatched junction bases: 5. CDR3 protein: CSVELRGGRETQYF. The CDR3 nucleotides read TGCAGCGTTGAATTGCGGGGGGGAAGAGAGACCCAGTACTTC.

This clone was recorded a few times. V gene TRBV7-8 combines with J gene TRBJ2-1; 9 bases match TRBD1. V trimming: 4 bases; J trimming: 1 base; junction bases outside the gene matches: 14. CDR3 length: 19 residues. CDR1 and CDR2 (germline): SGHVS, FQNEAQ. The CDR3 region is CASSSILPRGTGSYNEQFF. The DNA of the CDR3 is TGTGCCAGCAGCTCCATACTGCCAAGGGGGACAGGGTCCTACAATGAGCAGTTCTTC.

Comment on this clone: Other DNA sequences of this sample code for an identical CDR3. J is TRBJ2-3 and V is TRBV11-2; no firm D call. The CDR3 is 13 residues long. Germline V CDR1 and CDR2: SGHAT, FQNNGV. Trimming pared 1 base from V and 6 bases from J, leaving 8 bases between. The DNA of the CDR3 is TGTGCCAGCAGCTTAGCGCTGGGGGATACGCAGTATTTT. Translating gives CASSLALGDTQYF. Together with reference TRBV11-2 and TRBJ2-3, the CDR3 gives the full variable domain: EAGVAQSPRYKIIEKRQSVAFWCNPISGHATLYWYQQILGQGPKLLIQFQNNGVVDDSQLPKDRFSAERLKGVDSTLKIQPAKLEDSAVYLCASSLALGDTQYFGPGTRLTVL.

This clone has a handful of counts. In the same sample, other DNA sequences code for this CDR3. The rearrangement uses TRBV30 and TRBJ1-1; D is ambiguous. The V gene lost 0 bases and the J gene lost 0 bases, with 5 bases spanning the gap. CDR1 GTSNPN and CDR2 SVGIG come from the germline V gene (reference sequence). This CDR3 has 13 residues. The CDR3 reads CAWSVMVNTEAFF. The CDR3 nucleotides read TGTGCCTGGAGTGTAATGGTGAACACTGAAGCTTTCTTT.

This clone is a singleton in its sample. In nucleotides, the CDR3 is TGCAGCGTTCCCGGGAAGCGCTACGAGCAGTACTTC. Translated: CSVPGKRYEQYF. The rearrangement links TRBV29-1 to TRBJ2-7, with D maybe TRBD2 (5 bases). The germline gives CDR1 SQVTM, CDR2 ANQGSEA. The CDR3 runs 12 residues. Between the trimmed V and J ends, which lost 5 bases and 3 bases, there was a span of 11 bases.

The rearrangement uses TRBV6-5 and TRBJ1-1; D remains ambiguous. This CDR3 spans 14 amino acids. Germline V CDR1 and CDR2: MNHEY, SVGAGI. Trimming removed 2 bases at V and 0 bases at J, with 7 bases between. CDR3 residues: CASSYDGMNTEAFF. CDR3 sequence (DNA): TGTGCCAGCAGTTACGACGGGATGAACACTGAAGCTTTCTTT.

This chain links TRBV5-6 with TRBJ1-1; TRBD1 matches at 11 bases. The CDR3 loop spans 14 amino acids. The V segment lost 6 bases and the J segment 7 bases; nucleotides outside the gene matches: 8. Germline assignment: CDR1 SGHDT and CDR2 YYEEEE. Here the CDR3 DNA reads TGTGCCAGCACCCAGGACAGGGGGCTTCTTGAAGCTTTCTTT. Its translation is CASTQDRGLLEAFF.

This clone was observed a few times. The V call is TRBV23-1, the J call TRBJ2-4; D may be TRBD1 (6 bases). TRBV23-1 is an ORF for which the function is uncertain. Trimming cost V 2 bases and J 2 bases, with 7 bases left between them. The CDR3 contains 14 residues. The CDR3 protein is CASSQQGTKNIQYF. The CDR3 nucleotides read TGCGCCAGCAGTCAACAGGGGACCAAAAACATTCAGTACTTC.

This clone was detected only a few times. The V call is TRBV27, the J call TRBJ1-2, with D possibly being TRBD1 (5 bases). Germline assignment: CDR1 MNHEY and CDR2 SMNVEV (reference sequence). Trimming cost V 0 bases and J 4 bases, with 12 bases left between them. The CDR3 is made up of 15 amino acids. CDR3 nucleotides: TGTGCCAGCAGTTTATCGGGAGGGGCGGGCTATGGCTACACCTTC. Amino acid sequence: CASSLSGGAGYGYTF.

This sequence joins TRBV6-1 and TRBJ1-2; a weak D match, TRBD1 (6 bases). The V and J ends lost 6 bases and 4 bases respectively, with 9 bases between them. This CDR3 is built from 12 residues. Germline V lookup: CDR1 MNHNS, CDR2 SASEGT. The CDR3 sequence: CASRDSSYGYTF. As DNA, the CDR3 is TGTGCCAGCAGGGACAGCTCCTATGGCTACACCTTC.

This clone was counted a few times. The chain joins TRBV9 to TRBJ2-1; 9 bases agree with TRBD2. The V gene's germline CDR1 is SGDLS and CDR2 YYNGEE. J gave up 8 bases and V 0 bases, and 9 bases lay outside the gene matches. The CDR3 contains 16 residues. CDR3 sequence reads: CASSVVSSGGVDEQFF. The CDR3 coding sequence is TGTGCCAGCAGCGTAGTTAGTAGCGGGGGTGTAGATGAGCAGTTCTTC.

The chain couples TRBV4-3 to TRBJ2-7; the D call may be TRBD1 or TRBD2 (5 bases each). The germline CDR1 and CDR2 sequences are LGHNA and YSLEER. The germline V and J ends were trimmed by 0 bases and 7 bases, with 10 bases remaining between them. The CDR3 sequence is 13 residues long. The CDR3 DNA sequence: TGCGCCAGCAGCCAAGACGGGACCCTGGAGCAGTACTTC. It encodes CASSQDGTLEQYF.

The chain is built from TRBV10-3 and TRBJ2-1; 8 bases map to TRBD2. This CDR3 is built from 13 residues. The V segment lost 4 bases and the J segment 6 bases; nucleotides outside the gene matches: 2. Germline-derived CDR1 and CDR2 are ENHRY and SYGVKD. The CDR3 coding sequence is TGTGCCATCAGTGGCGGGGGGCGCAATGAGCAGTTCTTC. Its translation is CAISGGGRNEQFF.

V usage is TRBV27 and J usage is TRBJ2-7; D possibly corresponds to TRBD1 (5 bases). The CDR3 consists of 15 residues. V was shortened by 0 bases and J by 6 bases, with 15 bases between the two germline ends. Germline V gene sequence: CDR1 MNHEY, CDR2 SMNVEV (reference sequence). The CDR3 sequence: CASSLSPREVVEQYF. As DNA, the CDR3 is TGTGCCAGCAGTTTATCACCCAGGGAAGTTGTCGAGCAGTACTTC.

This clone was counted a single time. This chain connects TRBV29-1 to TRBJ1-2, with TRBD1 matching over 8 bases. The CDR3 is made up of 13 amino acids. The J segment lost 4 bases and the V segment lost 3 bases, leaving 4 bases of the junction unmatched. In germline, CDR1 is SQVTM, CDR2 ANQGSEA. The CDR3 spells CSVEGQEVYGYTF. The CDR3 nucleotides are TGCAGCGTTGAGGGACAGGAGGTCTATGGCTACACCTTC.

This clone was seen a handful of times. CDR3 DNA sequence: TGTGCCAGCAGTGGCCCCCTGACTAGCACTAACACCTACGAGCAGTACTTC. It codes for CASSGPLTSTNTYEQYF. The rearrangement links TRBV2 to TRBJ2-7, with 7 bases lining up with TRBD2. Germline trimming cut 4 bases from V and 2 bases from J; bases unmatched to any gene: 14. From germline, CDR1 is SNHLY and CDR2 FYNNEI. This CDR3 region has 17 residues.

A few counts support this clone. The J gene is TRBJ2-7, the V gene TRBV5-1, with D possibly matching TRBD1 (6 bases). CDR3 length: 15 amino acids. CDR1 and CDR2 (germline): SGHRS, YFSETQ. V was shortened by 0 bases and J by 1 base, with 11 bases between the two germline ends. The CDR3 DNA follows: TGCGCCAGCAGCTTGGGCCAGGGACAATCCTACGAGCAGTACTTC. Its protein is CASSLGQGQSYEQYF. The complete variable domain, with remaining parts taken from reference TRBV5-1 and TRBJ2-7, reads KAGVTQTPRYLIKTRGQQVTLSCSPISGHRSVSWYQQTPGQGLQFLFEYFSETQRNKGNFPGRFSGRQFSNSRSEMNVSTLELGDSALYLCASSLGQGQSYEQYFGPGTRLTVT.